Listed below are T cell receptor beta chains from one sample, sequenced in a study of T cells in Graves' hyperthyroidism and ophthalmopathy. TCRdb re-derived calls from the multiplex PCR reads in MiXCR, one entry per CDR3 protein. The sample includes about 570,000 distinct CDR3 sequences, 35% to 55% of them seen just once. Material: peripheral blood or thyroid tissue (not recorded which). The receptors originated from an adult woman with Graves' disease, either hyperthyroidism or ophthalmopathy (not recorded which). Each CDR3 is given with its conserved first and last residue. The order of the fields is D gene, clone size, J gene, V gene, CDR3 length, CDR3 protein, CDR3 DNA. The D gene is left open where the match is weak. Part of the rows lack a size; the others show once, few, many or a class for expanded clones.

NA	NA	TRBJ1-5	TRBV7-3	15	CASSTEQGPDQPQHF	TGTGCCAGCAGCACCGAACAGGGACCGGATCAGCCCCAGCATTTT
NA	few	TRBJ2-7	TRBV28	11	CASLEGGEQYF	TGTGCCAGCTTAGAGGGGGGAGAGCAGTACTTC
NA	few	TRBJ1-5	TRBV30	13	CAWSLGAGQPQHF	TGTGCCTGGAGTCTGGGGGCTGGGCAGCCCCAGCATTTT
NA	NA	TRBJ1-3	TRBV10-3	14	CATRPGGAGNTIYF	TGTGCAACCCGGCCCGGGGGTGCTGGAAACACCATATATTTT
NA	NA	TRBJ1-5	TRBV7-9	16	CASSQDPGDLNQPQHF	TGTGCCAGCAGCCAAGATCCCGGGGACCTCAATCAGCCCCAGCATTTT
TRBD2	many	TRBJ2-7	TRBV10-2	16	CASSSRTGGITYEQYF	TGCGCCAGCAGCTCACGGACGGGGGGAATCACCTACGAGCAGTACTTC
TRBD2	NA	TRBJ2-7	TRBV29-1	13	CSVGGAGDYGQYF	TGCAGCGTTGGCGGGGCGGGAGACTACGGGCAGTACTTC
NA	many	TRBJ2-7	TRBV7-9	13	CASSLAATNEQYF	TGTGCCAGCAGCTTAGCGGCGACGAACGAGCAGTACTTC
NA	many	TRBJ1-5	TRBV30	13	CAWSLASLQPQHF	TGTGCCTGGAGCCTCGCGTCTCTGCAGCCCCAGCATTTT
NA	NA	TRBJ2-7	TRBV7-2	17	CASTVGGLGEPPYEQYF	TGTGCCAGCACTGTCGGGGGTTTGGGGGAGCCACCCTACGAGCAGTACTTC
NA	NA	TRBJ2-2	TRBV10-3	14	CAISVAGFTGELFF	TGTGCCATCAGTGTCGCAGGCTTCACCGGGGAGCTGTTTTTT
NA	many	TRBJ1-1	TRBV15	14	CATSRGYSDTEAFF	TGTGCCACCAGCAGAGGGTATTCGGACACTGAAGCTTTCTTT
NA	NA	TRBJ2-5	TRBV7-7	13	CASSNRVRETQYF	TGTGCTAGCAGTAACAGGGTTCGAGAGACCCAGTACTTC
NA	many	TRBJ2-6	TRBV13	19	CASSFIQSRVSSGANVLTF	TGTGCCAGCAGCTTCATACAGAGCAGAGTATCCTCTGGGGCCAACGTCCTGACTTTC
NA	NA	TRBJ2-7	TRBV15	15	CATSSYVMGVGEQYF	TGTGCCACCAGCAGTTATGTGATGGGGGTGGGAGAGCAGTACTTC
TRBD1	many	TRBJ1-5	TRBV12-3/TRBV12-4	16	CASSSAGGSGDQPQHF	TGTGCCAGCAGTTCGGCAGGGGGCAGCGGGGATCAGCCCCAGCATTTT
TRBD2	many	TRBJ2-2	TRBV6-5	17	CASRSGLAGWDTGELFF	TGTGCCAGCAGAAGTGGACTAGCGGGATGGGACACCGGGGAGCTGTTTTTT
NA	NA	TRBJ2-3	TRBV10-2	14	CASRRLISTDTQYF	TGCGCCAGCAGGCGACTAATCTCCACAGATACGCAGTATTTT
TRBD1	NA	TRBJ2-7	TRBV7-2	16	CASSPDRGVGYYEQYF	TGTGCCAGCAGTCCTGACAGGGGAGTCGGTTACTACGAGCAGTACTTC
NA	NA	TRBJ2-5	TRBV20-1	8	CRGETQYF	TGCAGGGGAGAGACCCAGTACTTC
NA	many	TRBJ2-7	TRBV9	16	CASSVGGNAAYYEQYF	TGTGCCAGCAGCGTAGGGGGAAACGCCGCCTACTACGAGCAGTACTTC
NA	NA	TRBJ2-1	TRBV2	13	CASGRADYNEQFF	TGTGCCAGCGGGCGAGCGGATTACAATGAGCAGTTCTTC
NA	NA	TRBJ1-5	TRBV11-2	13	CASSLQGRDTQHF	TGTGCCAGCAGCCTTCAGGGGAGGGATACGCAGCATTTT
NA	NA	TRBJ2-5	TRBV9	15	CASSQWDWQGAAQYF	TGTGCCAGCAGCCAATGGGACTGGCAAGGCGCTGCCCAGTACTTC
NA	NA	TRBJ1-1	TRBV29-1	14	CSVEDGRQITEAFF	TGCAGCGTTGAAGACGGGAGGCAGATCACTGAAGCTTTCTTT
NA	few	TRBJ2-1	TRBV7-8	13	CASSLSRDNEQFF	TGTGCCAGCAGCTTGAGCAGAGACAATGAGCAGTTCTTC
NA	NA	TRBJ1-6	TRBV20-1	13	CSATGHSNSPLHF	TGCAGTGCTACGGGACACAGCAATTCACCCCTCCACTTT
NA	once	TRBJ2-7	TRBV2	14	CASSRDGDRVEQYF	TGTGCCAGCAGTAGAGACGGGGACCGCGTCGAGCAGTACTTC
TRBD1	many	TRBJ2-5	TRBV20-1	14	CSARTVGQGETQYF	TGCAGTGCTAGAACGGTGGGACAGGGGGAGACCCAGTACTTC
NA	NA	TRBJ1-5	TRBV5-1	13	CASGSDGNQPQHF	TGCGCCAGCGGATCCGACGGCAATCAGCCCCAGCATTTT
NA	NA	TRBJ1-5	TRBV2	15	CASSERLDSNQPQHF	TGTGCCAGCAGTGAACGGCTCGATAGCAATCAGCCCCAGCATTTT
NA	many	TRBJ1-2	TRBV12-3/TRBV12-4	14	CASSFGDGRSGYTF	TGTGCCAGCAGTTTTGGTGACGGAAGGAGTGGCTACACCTTC
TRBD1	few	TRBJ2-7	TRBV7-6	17	CASSLGTGGAGSYEQYF	TGTGCCAGCAGCTTAGGGACAGGGGGCGCAGGCTCCTACGAGCAGTACTTC
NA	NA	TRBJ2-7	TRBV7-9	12	CASTTPAGEQYF	TGTGCCAGCACCACACCGGCGGGGGAGCAGTACTTC
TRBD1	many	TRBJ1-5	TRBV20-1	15	CSATTRDRANQPQHF	TGCAGTGCTACTACACGGGACAGGGCTAATCAGCCCCAGCATTTT
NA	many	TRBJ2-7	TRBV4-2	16	CASSQVSSGSSYEQYF	TGTGCCAGCAGCCAAGTGAGCTCCGGCAGCTCCTACGAGCAGTACTTC
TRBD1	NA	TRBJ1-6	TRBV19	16	CASSPTGTGATSPLHF	TGTGCCAGCAGCCCCACCGGGACAGGGGCCACATCACCCCTCCACTTT
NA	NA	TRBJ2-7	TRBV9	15	CASSVARGLRYEQYF	TGTGCCAGCAGCGTTGCACGGGGGCTTAGATACGAGCAGTACTTC
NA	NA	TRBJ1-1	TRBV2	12	CASSHGHLEAFF	TGTGCCAGCAGTCATGGACACCTTGAAGCTTTCTTT
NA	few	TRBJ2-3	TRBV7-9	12	CASSSVADTQYF	TGTGCCAGCAGCTCGGTTGCAGATACGCAGTATTTT
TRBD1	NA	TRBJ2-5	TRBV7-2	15	CASSSLDRRYETQYF	TGTGCCAGCAGCTCTTTGGACAGGCGATATGAGACCCAGTACTTC
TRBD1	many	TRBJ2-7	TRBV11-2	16	CASSLGGRGSSYEQYF	TGTGCCAGCAGCTTAGGAGGCAGGGGGAGCTCCTACGAGCAGTACTTC
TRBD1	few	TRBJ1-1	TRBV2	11	CATSKGAGAFF	TGTGCCACCTCGAAGGGGGCTGGCGCTTTCTTT
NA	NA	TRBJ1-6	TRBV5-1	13	CASSLALGSPLHF	TGCGCCAGCAGCTTGGCCCTGGGATCACCCCTCCACTTT
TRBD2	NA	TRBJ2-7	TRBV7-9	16	CASSPGIGGSGQEQYF	TGTGCCAGCAGCCCCGGGATCGGCGGGAGCGGACAAGAGCAGTACTTC
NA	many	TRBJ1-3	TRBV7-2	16	CASSLWTASSGNTIYF	TGTGCCAGCAGCTTATGGACAGCGAGCTCTGGAAACACCATATATTTT
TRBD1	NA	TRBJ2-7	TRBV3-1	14	CASSHRDRAYEQYF	TGTGCCAGCAGCCATAGGGACAGGGCCTACGAGCAGTACTTC
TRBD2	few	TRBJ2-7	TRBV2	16	CASKVRGLATGYEQYF	TGTGCCAGCAAGGTACGCGGACTAGCGACCGGCTACGAGCAGTACTTC
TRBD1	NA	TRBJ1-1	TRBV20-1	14	CSAQGDRGHTEAFF	TGCAGCGCCCAGGGGGACAGGGGGCACACTGAAGCTTTCTTT
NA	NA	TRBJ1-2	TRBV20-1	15	CSARHSGLANYGYTF	TGCAGTGCCCGCCACTCAGGGTTAGCTAACTATGGCTACACCTTC
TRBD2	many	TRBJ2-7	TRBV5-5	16	CASSRTSGRYPYEQYF	TGTGCCAGCAGCAGGACTAGCGGGAGGTACCCCTACGAGCAGTACTTC
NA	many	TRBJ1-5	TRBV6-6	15	CASSYSRRTNQPQHF	TGTGCCAGCAGTTACTCAAGACGGACCAATCAGCCCCAGCATTTT
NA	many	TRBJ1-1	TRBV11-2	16	CASSLDWGGWNTEAFF	TGTGCCAGCAGCTTAGATTGGGGGGGATGGAACACTGAAGCTTTCTTT
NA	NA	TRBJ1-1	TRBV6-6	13	CAISEQRNTEAFF	TGTGCCATCAGTGAACAGCGGAACACTGAAGCTTTCTTT